A selection of T cell receptor beta chains follows, all from one sample in a study of STAT5B mutations in CD4+ large granular lymphocyte leukemia. Measured with immunoSEQ multiplex PCR; TCRdb has only the in-frame clones, and not every one. The sample records around 32,000 clones, approximately 81% being singletons. Sequencing was performed on CD4+ T cells from blood buffy coats. The receptors originated from a human donor in good health. The CDR3 runs from the conserved cysteine through the conserved F or W. D genes are given only for firm matches. Rows give clone size only sometimes, using once, few, many, or a class for an expanded clone.

15,.,TRBD1,TRBV4-2,TRBJ2-7,TGTGCCAGCAGCCAAGAAGACAGGGAACTCTACGAGCAGTACTTC,CASSQEDRELYEQYF
18,.,TRBD2,TRBV13,TRBJ2-7,TGTGCCAGCAGCTTAGCTGGACTAGCGGGGGGGCCGGGCTACGAGCAGTACTTC,CASSLAGLAGGPGYEQYF
12,.,.,TRBV6-1,TRBJ2-2,TGTGCCAGCAGCCCTAGAGCCGGGGAGCTGTTTTTT,CASSPRAGELFF
11,.,.,TRBV5-6,TRBJ2-7,TGTGCCAGCAGCCGGTTGTACGAGCAGTACTTC,CASSRLYEQYF
15,.,TRBD1,TRBV4-3,TRBJ1-3,TGCGCCAGCACTTACTCGACAGGGCCGGGAAACACCATATATTTT,CASTYSTGPGNTIYF
18,.,TRBD2,TRBV7-9,TRBJ2-3,TGTGCCAGCAGCTTAGCCTTTTCGACTAGCGGGGGCACAGATACGCAGTATTTT,CASSLAFSTSGGTDTQYF
15,.,.,TRBV18,TRBJ2-2,TGTGCCAGCTCACCACCGGGAGCGAACACCGGGGAGCTGTTTTTT,CASSPPGANTGELFF
14,once,.,TRBV2,TRBJ2-7,TGTGCCAGCAGTGGCGACAGCGGACCCTACGAGCAGTACTTC,CASSGDSGPYEQYF
15,.,TRBD1,TRBV5-1,TRBJ2-7,TGCGCCAGCAGCCCCCAGGGGGCAGGGACCTACGAGCAGTACTTC,CASSPQGAGTYEQYF
15,.,.,TRBV7-4,TRBJ2-3,TGTGCCAGCAGCTCAAGACGTACTGACACAGATACGCAGTATTTT,CASSSRRTDTDTQYF
16,.,.,TRBV18,TRBJ2-5,TGTGCCAGCTCACCATCCCCGGGCCAGAGCCAAGAGACCCAGTACTTC,CASSPSPGQSQETQYF
11,few,.,TRBV6-5,TRBJ1-1,TGTGCCAGCAGTTACCGGACTGAAGCTTTCTTT,CASSYRTEAFF
12,.,.,TRBV29-1,TRBJ2-5,TGCAGCGTTGTTAGGGGCGCGGAGACCCAGTACTTC,CSVVRGAETQYF
15,.,.,TRBV7-3,TRBJ2-2,TGTGCCAGCAGCAGCGGGACAGGAAACACCGGGGAGCTGTTTTTT,CASSSGTGNTGELFF
12,once,.,TRBV6-6,TRBJ2-2,TGTGCCAGCAGTTACGAGGGGAGTGGGCTGTTTTTT,CASSYEGSGLFF
15,.,.,TRBV9,TRBJ1-1,TGTGCCAGCAGCGTAGCGGAGGGGCGGTACACTGAAGCTTTCTTT,CASSVAEGRYTEAFF
16,.,TRBD2,TRBV29-1,TRBJ2-3,TGCAGCGTTGATTCCAGCGGGAGGAGTTTGGCAGATACGCAGTATTTT,CSVDSSGRSLADTQYF
11,.,.,TRBV21-1,TRBJ2-1,TGTGCCAGCCCAGCCCCCCAGGGGACGTTCTTC,CASPAPQGTFF
10,.,.,TRBV29-1,TRBJ1-1,TGCAGCATTCGGCGGAATTGGGCTTTCTTT,CSIRRNWAFF
11,.,.,TRBV30,TRBJ1-2,TGTGCCTGGAGTGCTGCGGGCGGCTACACCTTC,CAWSAAGGYTF
11,.,.,TRBV28,TRBJ2-1,TGTGCCAGCAGTGTCCACGGTGAGCAGTTCTTC,CASSVHGEQFF
15,.,.,TRBV5-1,TRBJ2-2,TGCGCCAGCAGCCCGGAGAGGTCGAACACCGGGGAGCTGTTTTTT,CASSPERSNTGELFF
16,.,.,TRBV6-1,TRBJ2-4,TGTGCCAGCAGTGAAGCTTCGGCGGGGGCCGGCAACATTCAGTACTTC,CASSEASAGAGNIQYF